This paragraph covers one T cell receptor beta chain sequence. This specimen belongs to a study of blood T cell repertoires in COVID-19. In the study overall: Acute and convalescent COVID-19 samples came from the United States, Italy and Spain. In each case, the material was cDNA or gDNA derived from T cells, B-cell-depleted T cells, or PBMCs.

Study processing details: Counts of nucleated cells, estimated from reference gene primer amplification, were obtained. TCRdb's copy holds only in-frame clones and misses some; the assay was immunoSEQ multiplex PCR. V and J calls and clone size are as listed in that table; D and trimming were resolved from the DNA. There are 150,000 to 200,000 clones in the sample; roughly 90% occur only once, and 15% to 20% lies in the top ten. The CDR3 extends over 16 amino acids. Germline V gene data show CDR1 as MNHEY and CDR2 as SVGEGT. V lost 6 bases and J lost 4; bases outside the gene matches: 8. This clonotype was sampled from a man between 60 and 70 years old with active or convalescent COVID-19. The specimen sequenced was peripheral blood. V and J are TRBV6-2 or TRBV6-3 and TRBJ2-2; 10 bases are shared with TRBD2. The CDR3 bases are TGTGCCAGCAGCTCACTAGCGGGGTCGATCACCGGGGAGCTGTTTTTT. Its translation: CASSSLAGSITGELFF.